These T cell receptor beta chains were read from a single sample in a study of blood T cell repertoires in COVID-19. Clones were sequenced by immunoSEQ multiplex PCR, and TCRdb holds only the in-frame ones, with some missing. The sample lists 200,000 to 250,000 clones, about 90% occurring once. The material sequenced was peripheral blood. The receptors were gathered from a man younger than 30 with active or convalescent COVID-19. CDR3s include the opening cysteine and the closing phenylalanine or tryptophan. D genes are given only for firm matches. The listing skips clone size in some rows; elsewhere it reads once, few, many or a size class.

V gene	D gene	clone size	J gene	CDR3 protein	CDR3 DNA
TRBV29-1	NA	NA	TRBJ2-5	CSAEGVAETQYF	TGCAGCGCCGAGGGTGTGGCAGAGACCCAGTACTTC
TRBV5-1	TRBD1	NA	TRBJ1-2	CASSLGQGVGGYTF	TGCGCCAGCAGCTTGGGACAGGGTGTAGGAGGCTACACCTTC
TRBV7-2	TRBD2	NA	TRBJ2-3	CASSQPTSGADTQYF	TGTGCCAGCAGCCAACCGACTAGCGGGGCCGATACGCAGTATTTT
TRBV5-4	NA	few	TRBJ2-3	CASSWTISSTDTQYF	TGTGCCAGCAGCTGGACTATTTCTAGCACAGATACGCAGTATTTT
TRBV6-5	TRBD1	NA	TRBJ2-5	CASSTYRGQETQYF	TGTGCCAGCAGTACCTACAGGGGACAAGAGACCCAGTACTTC
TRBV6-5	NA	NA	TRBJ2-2	CASSLHGGAELFF	TGTGCCAGCAGTTTACACGGCGGGGCGGAGCTGTTTTTT
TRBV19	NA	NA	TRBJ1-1	CASRKTAGEDTEAFF	TGTGCCAGTAGGAAGACTGCGGGAGAGGACACTGAAGCTTTCTTT
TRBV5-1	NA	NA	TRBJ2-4	CASSLDGHYKNIQYF	TGCGCCAGCAGCTTGGATGGGCATTACAAAAACATTCAGTACTTC
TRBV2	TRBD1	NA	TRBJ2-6	CASRENPTGLVSGANVLTF	TGTGCCAGCAGAGAAAATCCGACAGGGTTGGTTTCTGGGGCCAACGTCCTGACTTTC
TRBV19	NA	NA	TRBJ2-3	CASSVTGGLDTQYF	TGTGCCAGTAGTGTAACGGGGGGCCTAGATACGCAGTATTTT
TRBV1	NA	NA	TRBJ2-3	CTSSQDTSGPTDTQYF	TGCACCAGCAGCCAGGACACTAGCGGACCCACAGATACGCAGTATTTT
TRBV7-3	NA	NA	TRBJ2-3	CASSPVGGTDTQYF	TGTGCCAGCAGCCCAGTCGGGGGCACAGATACGCAGTATTTT
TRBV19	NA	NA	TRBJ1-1	CASEDSLEAFF	TGTGCCAGTGAGGACAGCCTTGAAGCTTTCTTT
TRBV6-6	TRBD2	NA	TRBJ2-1	CASSYIGGSYNEQFF	TGTGCCAGCAGTTACATCGGGGGGTCCTACAATGAGCAGTTCTTC
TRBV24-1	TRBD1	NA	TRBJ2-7	CATSGTGDPYEQYF	TGTGCCACCAGCGGGACAGGGGATCCCTACGAGCAGTACTTC
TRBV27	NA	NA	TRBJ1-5	CASSYAGVVQPQHF	TGTGCCAGCAGTTACGCAGGGGTGGTTCAGCCCCAGCATTTT
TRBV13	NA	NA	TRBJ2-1	CASSTGRGEQFF	TGTGCCAGCAGCACGGGTCGTGGTGAGCAGTTCTTC
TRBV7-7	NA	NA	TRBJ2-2	CASSLEPGTVGELFF	TGTGCCAGCAGCTTAGAACCAGGGACTGTCGGGGAGCTGTTTTTT
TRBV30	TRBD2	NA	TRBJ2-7	CAWSHLAGTSGTLTYEQYF	TGTGCCTGGAGTCACTTAGCCGGGACTAGCGGGACTCTTACCTACGAGCAGTACTTC